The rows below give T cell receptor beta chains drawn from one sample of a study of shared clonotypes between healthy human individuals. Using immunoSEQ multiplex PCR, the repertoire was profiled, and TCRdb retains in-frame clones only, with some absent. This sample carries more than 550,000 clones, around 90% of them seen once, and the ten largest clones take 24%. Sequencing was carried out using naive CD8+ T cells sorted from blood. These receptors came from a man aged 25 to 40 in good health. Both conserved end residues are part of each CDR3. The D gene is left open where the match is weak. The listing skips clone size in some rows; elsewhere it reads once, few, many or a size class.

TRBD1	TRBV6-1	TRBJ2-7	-	CAVGDRSYEQYF	TGTGCCGTGGGGGACAGAAGCTACGAGCAGTACTTC
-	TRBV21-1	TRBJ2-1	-	CASSKRDTGGSYNEQFF	TGTGCCAGCAGCAAACGAGACACAGGGGGCTCCTACAATGAGCAGTTCTTC
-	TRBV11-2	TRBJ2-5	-	CASSLWLETQYF	TGTGCCAGCAGTCTATGGTTAGAGACCCAGTACTTC
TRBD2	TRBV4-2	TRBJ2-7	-	CASSPWTSGMYEQYF	TGTGCCAGCAGCCCATGGACTAGCGGGATGTACGAGCAGTACTTC
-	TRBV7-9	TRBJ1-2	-	CASSLGRDGYTF	TGTGCCAGCAGCTTAGGACGGGACGGCTACACCTTC
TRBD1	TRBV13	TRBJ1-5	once	CASSLGTVNQPQHF	TGTGCCAGCAGCCTCGGGACAGTGAATCAGCCCCAGCATTTT
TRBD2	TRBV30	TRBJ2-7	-	CAWRLAGGLLRSGQYF	TGTGCCTGGAGGTTAGCGGGAGGGCTCCTCAGGTCCGGGCAGTACTTC
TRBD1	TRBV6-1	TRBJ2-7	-	CASSPEPRQGYEQYF	TGTGCCAGCAGCCCCGAGCCCCGACAGGGCTACGAGCAGTACTTC
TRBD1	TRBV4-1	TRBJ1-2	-	CASSQDLGSGQGRGYTF	TGCGCCAGCAGCCAAGATTTGGGTTCGGGACAGGGGAGAGGCTACACCTTC
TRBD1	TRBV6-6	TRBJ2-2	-	CASSYSRDRHAGELFF	TGTGCCAGCAGTTACTCAAGGGACAGGCATGCCGGGGAGCTGTTTTTT
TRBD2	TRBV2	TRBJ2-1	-	CASRAGITKRGWQFF	TGTGCCAGCAGAGCGGGGATTACAAAGAGAGGGTGGCAGTTCTTC
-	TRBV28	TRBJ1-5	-	CASSIQGSSNQPQHF	TGTGCCAGCAGTATACAGGGATCTAGCAATCAGCCCCAGCATTTT
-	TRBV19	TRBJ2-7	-	CASSMKASSGRGRPSYEQYF	TGTGCCAGTAGTATGAAGGCGTCATCGGGCAGGGGAAGACCTTCCTACGAGCAGTACTTC
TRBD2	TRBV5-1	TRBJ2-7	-	CASSMGLAGVSGGEQYF	TGCGCCAGCAGTATGGGACTAGCGGGAGTAAGTGGTGGGGAGCAGTACTTC
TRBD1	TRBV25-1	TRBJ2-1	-	CASSFSGTGDYNEQFF	TGTGCCAGCAGTTTTTCTGGGACAGGGGATTACAATGAGCAGTTCTTC
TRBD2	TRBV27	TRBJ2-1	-	CASQNWASGSVSYNEQFF	TGTGCCAGCCAAAACTGGGCCAGCGGGAGTGTCTCCTACAATGAGCAGTTCTTC
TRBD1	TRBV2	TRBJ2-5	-	CARGQGRQETQYF	TGTGCCAGAGGACAGGGACGGCAAGAGACCCAGTACTTC
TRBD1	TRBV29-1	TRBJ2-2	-	CSVEGQGEAGELFF	TGCAGCGTTGAAGGACAGGGGGAAGCCGGGGAGCTGTTTTTT
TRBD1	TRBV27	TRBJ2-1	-	CASSSPGTGAYNEQFF	TGTGCCAGCAGCAGCCCCGGGACAGGGGCCTACAATGAGCAGTTCTTC
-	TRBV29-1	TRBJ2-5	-	CSVAPGAATQYF	TGCAGCGTAGCCCCGGGCGCGGCGACCCAGTACTTC
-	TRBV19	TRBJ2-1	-	CASARDSGWRNGNEQFF	TGTGCCAGCGCCCGAGACTCCGGTTGGAGAAATGGGAATGAGCAGTTCTTC
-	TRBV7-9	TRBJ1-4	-	CASSPGRVEKLFF	TGTGCCAGCAGCCCCGGCAGGGTGGAAAAACTGTTTTTT
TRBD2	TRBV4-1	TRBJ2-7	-	CASSLTPGGTYEQYF	TGCGCCAGCAGTCTTACGCCGGGAGGTACCTACGAGCAGTACTTC
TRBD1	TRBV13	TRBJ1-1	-	CASSNGQGMMGTEAFF	TGTGCCAGCAGCAACGGACAGGGGATGATGGGAACTGAAGCTTTCTTT
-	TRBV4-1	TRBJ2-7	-	CASSQDHGTLYEQYF	TGCGCCAGCAGCCAAGATCACGGGACACTATACGAGCAGTACTTC
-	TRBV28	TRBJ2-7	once	CASSPSLGYEQYF	TGTGCCAGCAGCCCCTCGCTCGGGTACGAGCAGTACTTC
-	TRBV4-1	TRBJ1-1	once	CASSQGVGDTDTEAFF	TGCGCCAGCAGCCAAGGGGTGGGGGACACTGACACTGAAGCTTTCTTT
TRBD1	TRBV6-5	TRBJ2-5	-	CASSYSQGALQETQYF	TGTGCCAGCAGTTACTCACAGGGGGCCCTCCAAGAGACCCAGTACTTC
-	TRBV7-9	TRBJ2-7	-	CASTAPARLREQYF	TGTGCCAGCACAGCCCCGGCTAGGTTGAGGGAGCAGTACTTC